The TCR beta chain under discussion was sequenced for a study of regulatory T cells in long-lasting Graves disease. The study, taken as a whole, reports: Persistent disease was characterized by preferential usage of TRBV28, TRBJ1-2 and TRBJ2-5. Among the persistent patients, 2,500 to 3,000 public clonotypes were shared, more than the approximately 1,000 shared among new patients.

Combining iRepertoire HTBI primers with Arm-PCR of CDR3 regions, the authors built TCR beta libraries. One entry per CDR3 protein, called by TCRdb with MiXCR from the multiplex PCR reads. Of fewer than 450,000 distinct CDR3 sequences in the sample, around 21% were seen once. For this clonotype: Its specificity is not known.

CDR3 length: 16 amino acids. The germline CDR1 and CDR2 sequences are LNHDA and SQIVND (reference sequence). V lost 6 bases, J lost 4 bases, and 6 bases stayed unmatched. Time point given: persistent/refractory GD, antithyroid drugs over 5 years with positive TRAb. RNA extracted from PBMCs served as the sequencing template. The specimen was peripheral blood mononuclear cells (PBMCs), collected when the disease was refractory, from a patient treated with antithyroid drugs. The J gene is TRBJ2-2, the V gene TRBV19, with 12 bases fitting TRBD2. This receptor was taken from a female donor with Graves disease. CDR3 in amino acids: CASRVTSGSITGELFF. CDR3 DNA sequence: TGTGCCAGTAGGGTGACTAGCGGGAGTATCACCGGGGAGCTGTTTTTT.